This is a list of T cell receptor beta chains from one sample in a study of blood T cells in healthy people across ages. From the 5' RACE reads, TCRdb called clonotypes with MiXCR, one entry per CDR3 protein. The sample yields about 780,000 distinct CDR3 sequences, roughly 26% seen once. These sequences were also reported in another study, on T cells of mothers and their children.

The sequencing sample was made of blood. These receptors all come from a boy aged 5-17 years in good health. Each CDR3 is given with its conserved first and last residue. Each record gives: V gene, J gene, clone size, D gene, CDR3 DNA, CDR3 protein. A D gene is named only where the DNA matches it firmly. The size entry is marked missing in some rows and otherwise reads once, few, many or a size class.

V gene: TRBV12-3/TRBV12-4
J gene: TRBJ2-7
clone size: NA
D gene: NA
CDR3 DNA: TGTGCCAGCAGTTTGGTGAATGGGGACTACGAGCAGTACTTC
CDR3 protein: CASSLVNGDYEQYF

V gene: TRBV4-1
J gene: TRBJ1-4
clone size: few
D gene: NA
CDR3 DNA: TGCGCCAGCAGCCCCCTCCGGAGTACAACTAATGAAAAACTGTTTTTT
CDR3 protein: CASSPLRSTTNEKLFF

V gene: TRBV14
J gene: TRBJ1-1
clone size: NA
D gene: NA
CDR3 DNA: TGTGCCAGCAGCCAAGATTGGAGACGCACGGGCACTGAAGCTTTCTTT
CDR3 protein: CASSQDWRRTGTEAFF

V gene: TRBV28
J gene: TRBJ2-4
clone size: few
D gene: NA
CDR3 DNA: TGTGCCAGCAGCCGCGGGCGTTCCAAAAACATTCAGTACTTC
CDR3 protein: CASSRGRSKNIQYF

V gene: TRBV5-1
J gene: TRBJ2-3
clone size: NA
D gene: NA
CDR3 DNA: TGCGCCAGCAGCTTGGTGGGCCCCAGGGATACGCAGTATTTT
CDR3 protein: CASSLVGPRDTQYF

V gene: TRBV7-4
J gene: TRBJ2-1
clone size: few
D gene: NA
CDR3 DNA: TGTGTCAGCAGCTTAAACCGGTACTACAATGAGCAGTTCTTC
CDR3 protein: CVSSLNRYYNEQFF

V gene: TRBV6-5
J gene: TRBJ2-7
clone size: few
D gene: NA
CDR3 DNA: TGTGCCAGCAGTTACTCAATGACAGAGCTTTACGAGCAGTACTTC
CDR3 protein: CASSYSMTELYEQYF

V gene: TRBV15
J gene: TRBJ2-3
clone size: NA
D gene: TRBD2
CDR3 DNA: TGTGCCACCAGCAGAGATCTCGGGAGGACAGATACGCAGTATTTT
CDR3 protein: CATSRDLGRTDTQYF

V gene: TRBV3-1
J gene: TRBJ1-1
clone size: few
D gene: NA
CDR3 DNA: TGTGCCAGCAGCGCTATTCGGGGCACTGAAGCTTTCTTT
CDR3 protein: CASSAIRGTEAFF

V gene: TRBV3-1
J gene: TRBJ2-2
clone size: few
D gene: NA
CDR3 DNA: TGTGCCAGCAGCCAAGTTTTTTCTGGGGGCCTGAACACCGGGGAGCTGTTTTTT
CDR3 protein: CASSQVFSGGLNTGELFF

V gene: TRBV12-3/TRBV12-4
J gene: TRBJ2-7
clone size: few
D gene: TRBD2
CDR3 DNA: TGTGCCAGCAGTCTCTCCGGGACTAGCGTCGAGCAGTACTTC
CDR3 protein: CASSLSGTSVEQYF

V gene: TRBV18
J gene: TRBJ2-5
clone size: few
D gene: NA
CDR3 DNA: TGTGCCAGCTCACCACCTGCCCAAGAGACCCAGCACTTC
CDR3 protein: CASSPPAQETQHF

V gene: TRBV6-5
J gene: TRBJ1-1
clone size: NA
D gene: NA
CDR3 DNA: TGTGCCAGCAGTCCCCGGTGGGGGCGGTCGACTGAAGCTTTCTTT
CDR3 protein: CASSPRWGRSTEAFF

V gene: TRBV7-9
J gene: TRBJ1-2
clone size: few
D gene: TRBD1
CDR3 DNA: TGTGCCAGCAGCTCCGGGACAGCCAATAACTATGGCTACACCTTC
CDR3 protein: CASSSGTANNYGYTF

V gene: TRBV4-1
J gene: TRBJ1-2
clone size: few
D gene: NA
CDR3 DNA: TGCGCCAGCGGCCAAGCAGGGAACGGCTACACCTTC
CDR3 protein: CASGQAGNGYTF

V gene: TRBV13
J gene: TRBJ2-5
clone size: few
D gene: NA
CDR3 DNA: TGTGCCAGCAGCTTAGCCGGGCGGGGGCCTCAAGAGGCCCAGTACTTC
CDR3 protein: CASSLAGRGPQEAQYF

V gene: TRBV6-2/TRBV6-3
J gene: TRBJ2-5
clone size: NA
D gene: NA
CDR3 DNA: TGTGCCAGCAGTTCTTTGGCCCCCCAAGAGACCCAGTACTTC
CDR3 protein: CASSSLAPQETQYF

V gene: TRBV7-6
J gene: TRBJ2-2
clone size: many
D gene: NA
CDR3 DNA: TGTGCCAGCAGCCAAGACAGGCCTAACACCGGGGAGCTGTTTTTT
CDR3 protein: CASSQDRPNTGELFF

V gene: TRBV10-2
J gene: TRBJ1-1
clone size: few
D gene: NA
CDR3 DNA: TGCGCCAGCAGTGAGTCGAATCAGGGGACTGAAGCTTTCTTT
CDR3 protein: CASSESNQGTEAFF

V gene: TRBV5-1
J gene: TRBJ2-4
clone size: NA
D gene: NA
CDR3 DNA: TGTGCCAGCAGTATCGTGGGGGCCAAAAACATTCAGTACTTC
CDR3 protein: CASSIVGAKNIQYF

V gene: TRBV29-1
J gene: TRBJ1-2
clone size: NA
D gene: NA
CDR3 DNA: TGCAGCGTTCCTTTAGGGGATAACTATGGCTACACCTTC
CDR3 protein: CSVPLGDNYGYTF

V gene: TRBV6-5
J gene: TRBJ2-7
clone size: many
D gene: TRBD1
CDR3 DNA: TGTGCCAGCAGCTCAGACAGGGGGCCCTACGAGCAGTACTTC
CDR3 protein: CASSSDRGPYEQYF

V gene: TRBV6-2/TRBV6-3
J gene: TRBJ2-2
clone size: NA
D gene: NA
CDR3 DNA: TGTGCCAGCAGTCTCCGTTGGCTAGCCACCGGGGAGCTGTTTTTT
CDR3 protein: CASSLRWLATGELFF

V gene: TRBV3-1
J gene: TRBJ1-6
clone size: NA
D gene: NA
CDR3 DNA: TGTGCCAGCAGCCAAGGGACGGGGAATTCACCCCTCCACTTT
CDR3 protein: CASSQGTGNSPLHF

V gene: TRBV7-8
J gene: TRBJ1-1
clone size: few
D gene: NA
CDR3 DNA: TGTGCCAGCAGCCGCACTGGGGGGATGAACACTGAAGTTTTCTTT
CDR3 protein: CASSRTGGMNTEVFF

V gene: TRBV28
J gene: TRBJ1-2
clone size: few
D gene: NA
CDR3 DNA: TGTGCCAGTTTTTCTCTAAGGAGATCCTATGGCTACACCTTC
CDR3 protein: CASFSLRRSYGYTF

V gene: TRBV7-8
J gene: TRBJ2-1
clone size: few
D gene: NA
CDR3 DNA: TGTGCCAGCAGCTTATCCCGACAGTCCTACAATGAGCAGTTCTTC
CDR3 protein: CASSLSRQSYNEQFF

V gene: TRBV6-1
J gene: TRBJ1-1
clone size: NA
D gene: NA
CDR3 DNA: TGTGCCAGCAATCGCAGGGCGAACACTGAAGCTTTCTTT
CDR3 protein: CASNRRANTEAFF

V gene: TRBV27
J gene: TRBJ2-7
clone size: NA
D gene: NA
CDR3 DNA: TGTGCCAGCAGTTTAGGAGGTGCGGGGGCTGGCGAGCAGTACTTC
CDR3 protein: CASSLGGAGAGEQYF

V gene: TRBV29-1
J gene: TRBJ2-5
clone size: NA
D gene: NA
CDR3 DNA: TGCAGCGTTTTCTGGACACCCTGGGGGGAGCAGTACTTC
CDR3 protein: CSVFWTPWGEQYF

V gene: TRBV7-8
J gene: TRBJ1-3
clone size: NA
D gene: NA
CDR3 DNA: TGTGCCAGCAGCCACCAGCCGGTGAGCTCTGGAAACACCATATATTTT
CDR3 protein: CASSHQPVSSGNTIYF

V gene: TRBV12-3/TRBV12-4
J gene: TRBJ2-4
clone size: few
D gene: NA
CDR3 DNA: TGTGCCAGCACCTCTACGGGGAACATTCAGTACTTC
CDR3 protein: CASTSTGNIQYF

V gene: TRBV7-3
J gene: TRBJ2-5
clone size: NA
D gene: NA
CDR3 DNA: TGTGCCAGCAGCACAAACCACAGGGAGACCCAGTACTTC
CDR3 protein: CASSTNHRETQYF

V gene: TRBV6-1
J gene: TRBJ1-1
clone size: NA
D gene: NA
CDR3 DNA: TGTGCCAGCAGCCGACAGCCGGGAACGAACACTGAAGCTTTCTTT
CDR3 protein: CASSRQPGTNTEAFF

V gene: TRBV12-3/TRBV12-4
J gene: TRBJ1-5
clone size: NA
D gene: NA
CDR3 DNA: TGTGCCAGCAGTTTAGCGCAGGGGTCGAGTCAGCCCCAGCATTTT
CDR3 protein: CASSLAQGSSQPQHF

V gene: TRBV2
J gene: TRBJ2-1
clone size: few
D gene: TRBD1
CDR3 DNA: TGTGCCAGCAGCCCAGAGGGGGCCGGGTTAGGTGAGCAGTTCTTC
CDR3 protein: CASSPEGAGLGEQFF

V gene: TRBV5-1
J gene: TRBJ2-6
clone size: NA
D gene: NA
CDR3 DNA: TGCGCCAGCAGCCCCGCCGGACCTGGGGCCAACGTCCTGACTTTC
CDR3 protein: CASSPAGPGANVLTF

V gene: TRBV10-3
J gene: TRBJ2-4
clone size: NA
D gene: NA
CDR3 DNA: TGTGCCATCAGTTTGACAGCCAAGGGAGCCAAAAACATTCAGTACTTC
CDR3 protein: CAISLTAKGAKNIQYF

V gene: TRBV10-3
J gene: TRBJ1-3
clone size: few
D gene: NA
CDR3 DNA: TGTGCCATCAGTGGGGATCGAAACACCATATATTTT
CDR3 protein: CAISGDRNTIYF

V gene: TRBV27
J gene: TRBJ1-4
clone size: few
D gene: TRBD1
CDR3 DNA: TGTGCCAGCAGGCGACAGGGAACGAGAACTAATGAAAAACTGTTTTTT
CDR3 protein: CASRRQGTRTNEKLFF

V gene: TRBV29-1
J gene: TRBJ1-2
clone size: few
D gene: TRBD1
CDR3 DNA: TGCAGCGTTGCGGACACCGGGACAGGGGCGGGTGGCTACACCTTC
CDR3 protein: CSVADTGTGAGGYTF